The next 8 T cell receptor beta chains were all read from a single sample in a study of patients and donors after allogeneic stem cell transplantation. From the RT-PCR reads, TCRdb called clonotypes with MiXCR, one entry per CDR3 protein. The sample includes 800,000 to 1,000,000 distinct CDR3 sequences, approximately 19% seen only once; the top ten take 5.5% to 6.5%. The specimen was blood, either unsorted or a sorted T cell fraction (not recorded which). The receptors here all came from a human donor who was either an allogeneic HSCT recipient or a stem cell or donor lymphocyte infusion donor (not recorded which). It is not recorded whose cells these are; they may come from a transplant donor.

J is TRBJ2-7 and V is TRBV28, with 7 bases matching TRBD2. The V gene's germline CDR1 is MDHEN and CDR2 SYDVKM. The CDR3 is made up of 14 amino acids. After removal of 6 bases from V and 6 bases from J, the junction contained 11 bases not matched to a gene. The CDR3 loop reads CASSPGLNLGEQYF. In DNA, the CDR3 is TGTGCCAGCAGCCCGGGACTAAACCTCGGCGAGCAGTACTTC.

This clonotype was seen a few times. The chain carries TRBV20-1 and TRBJ1-6; D is ambiguous. The CDR3 runs 16 residues. Per germline, CDR1 DFQATT and CDR2 SNEGSKA (reference sequence). The V and J ends lost 2 bases and 13 bases respectively, with 24 bases between them. The DNA for the CDR3 is TGCAGTGCTAGAAATGGATCGGACGTGGGCTCAGAGCCCCTCCACTTT. Translation gives CSARNGSDVGSEPLHF.

The rearrangement uses TRBV10-3 and TRBJ1-1, with D maybe TRBD1 (5 bases). The CDR3 loop spans 14 amino acids. Trimming shortened V by 2 bases and J by 1 base, and 8 bases separated the two germline ends. Germline CDR1 ENHRY, CDR2 SYGVKD. CDR3 residues: CAISERDQNTEAFF. The CDR3 DNA sequence: TGTGCCATCAGTGAGCGGGACCAGAACACTGAAGCTTTCTTT.

There are many counts of this clonotype. The chain is built from TRBV10-3 and TRBJ1-2, with 12 bases aligning to TRBD1. This CDR3 spans 16 amino acids. The ends lost 1 base at V and 5 bases at J; junction bases unmatched: 5. In germline, CDR1 is ENHRY, CDR2 SYGVKD. The CDR3 spells CAISEWDRGRSYGYTF. CDR3 in DNA: TGTGCCATCAGTGAGTGGGACAGGGGGCGATCTTATGGCTACACCTTC.

The rearrangement links TRBV7-9 to TRBJ1-2, with 9 bases aligning to TRBD1. Germline V gene lookup returns CDR1 SEHNR and CDR2 FQNEAQ (reference sequence). The CDR3 has 14 residues. V lost 5 bases, J lost 6 bases, and 7 bases stayed unmatched. The DNA for the CDR3 is TGTGCCAGCAGCGCTACCGGGACAGGGAATGGCTACACCTTC. Translation gives CASSATGTGNGYTF.

CDR3 region: CSATGQGAYGNQPQHF. The CDR3 DNA reads as TGCAGTGCTACCGGACAGGGGGCGTACGGCAATCAGCCCCAGCATTTT. This chain links TRBV20-1 with TRBJ1-5; 11 nucleotides agree with TRBD1. This CDR3 is 16 amino acids long. Germline values: CDR1 DFQATT, CDR2 SNEGSKA (reference sequence). The J segment lost 2 bases and the V segment lost 4 bases, leaving 7 bases of the junction unmatched.

This clonotype was observed a few times. The V and J genes are TRBV5-5 and TRBJ1-6; TRBD1 aligns across 8 bases. The CDR3 extends over 16 amino acids. V dropped 4 bases and J dropped 1; count of bases not matched to a gene: 4. CDR1 SGHKS and CDR2 YYEKEE come from the germline V gene (reference sequence). The chain's CDR3 is CASSPQGASYNSPLHF. The CDR3 region has the DNA TGTGCCAGCAGCCCTCAGGGGGCATCCTATAATTCACCCCTCCACTTT.

This clonotype was counted at least ten times. The chain combines TRBV12-3 or TRBV12-4 with TRBJ2-1; TRBD2 aligns across 13 bases. The CDR3 extends over 19 amino acids. V was clipped by 2 bases and J by 5 bases; unmatched bases: 12. The CDR3 bases are TGTGCCAGCAGTTTACTTGTAAGAGGGACTAGCGGGACCGACAATGAGCAGTTCTTC. This sequence encodes CASSLLVRGTSGTDNEQFF.